This TCR beta chain was sequenced during a study of blood T cells in healthy people across ages. Study-wide results and limits: Researchers judged that diversity estimates from one million T cells fell short of true values. Because donor CMV status was unknown, expanded clonotype changes were possibly confounded. Roughly linearly, TCR beta diversity per million T cells fell as age increased.

Sample-barcoded 5' priming and a J-beta primer mix drove a second PCR of roughly 6 to 12 cycles. TCRdb reanalysed the 5' RACE reads using MiXCR and keeps one entry per CDR3 protein. The data hold about 1.4 million distinct CDR3 sequences, with approximately 59% observed a single time. This CDR3 is 14 amino acids long. In germline, CDR1 is MNHEY, CDR2 SMNVEV (reference sequence). A remark on this clonotype: Its antigen is currently unknown.

The source is a man younger than 35 in good health. The specimen sequenced was blood. The chain couples TRBV27 to TRBJ2-4; TRBD1 matches at 8 bases. The J call may be faulty, since TRBJ2-7 better matches the DNA end. CDR3 sequence (DNA): TGTGCCAGCAGTCATGGACAGGGCTATTTCGAGCAGTACTTC. Its translation: CASSHGQGYFEQYF.